This is a list of T cell receptor beta chains from one sample in a study of cytomegalovirus exposure and HLA in healthy donors. Sequencing was performed with immunoSEQ multiplex PCR; in TCRdb, only in-frame clones are kept and a portion is missing. The sample records 130,000 or so clones, approximately 70% being singletons. The sequenced sample consisted of PBMCs. These receptor sequences come from a man aged 18 to 29 in good health and CMV-seronegative. CDR3s include the opening cysteine and the closing phenylalanine or tryptophan. D genes are given only for firm matches. Size is stated for part of the rows, as once, few or many counts, or as a class when the clone is expanded.

TRBV7-8	few	NA	TRBJ2-7	TGTGCCAGCAGCTCCTACATCCCGGCGGCGGCCCCCTACGAGCAGTACTTC	CASSSYIPAAAPYEQYF
TRBV7-2	NA	NA	TRBJ1-2	TGTGCCAGCAGCTTAAGTCCCAGGGCTGGCTACACCTTC	CASSLSPRAGYTF
TRBV15	few	NA	TRBJ1-2	TGTGCCACCAGCAGAGATCAGTTTAACTATGGCTACACCTTC	CATSRDQFNYGYTF
TRBV7-8	few	TRBD2	TRBJ2-7	TGTGCCAGCAGCTCTAACGCCCTAGCGGGGTATTCCTACGAGCAGTACTTC	CASSSNALAGYSYEQYF
TRBV9	NA	NA	TRBJ2-5	TGTGCCAGCAGCGGGGGCGGGGCCCAAGAGACCCAGTACTTC	CASSGGGAQETQYF
TRBV14	NA	NA	TRBJ1-6	TGTGCCAGCAGCCCAAGAAGCGCTAATTCACCCCTCCACTTT	CASSPRSANSPLHF
TRBV14	NA	NA	TRBJ2-7	TGTGCCAGCAGCAGTGCCACCTGGAGCGAGCAGTACTTC	CASSSATWSEQYF
TRBV6-1	NA	NA	TRBJ1-5	TGTGCCAGCAGTGGGGACTCCCAGGGAGATCAGCCCCAGCATTTT	CASSGDSQGDQPQHF
TRBV19	NA	NA	TRBJ2-3	TGTGCCAGTAACTCGGGCACAGATACGCAGTATTTT	CASNSGTDTQYF
TRBV6-5	NA	NA	TRBJ1-2	TGTGCCAGCACCGGTCCTTATGGCTACACCTTC	CASTGPYGYTF
TRBV30	once	TRBD1	TRBJ2-7	TGTGCCTTCGGACAGGCGTACTCCTACGAGCAGTACTTC	CAFGQAYSYEQYF